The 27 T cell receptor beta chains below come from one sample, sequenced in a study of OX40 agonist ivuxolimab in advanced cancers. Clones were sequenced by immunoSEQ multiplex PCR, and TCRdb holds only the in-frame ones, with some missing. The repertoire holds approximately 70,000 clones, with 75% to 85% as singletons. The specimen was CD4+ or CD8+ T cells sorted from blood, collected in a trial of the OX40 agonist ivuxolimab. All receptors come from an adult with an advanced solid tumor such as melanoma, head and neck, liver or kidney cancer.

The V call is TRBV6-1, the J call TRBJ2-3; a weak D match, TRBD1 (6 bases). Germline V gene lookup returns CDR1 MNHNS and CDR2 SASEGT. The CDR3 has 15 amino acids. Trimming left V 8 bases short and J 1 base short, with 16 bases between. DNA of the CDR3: TGTGCCAGCCGCAAAACAGGGAGAGGCACAGATACGCAGTATTTT. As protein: CASRKTGRGTDTQYF.

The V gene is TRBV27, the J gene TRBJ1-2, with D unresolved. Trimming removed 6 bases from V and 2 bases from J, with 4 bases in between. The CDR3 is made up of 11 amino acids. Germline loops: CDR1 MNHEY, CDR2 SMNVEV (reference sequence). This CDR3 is CASRSNYGYTF. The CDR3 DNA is TGTGCCAGCAGGAGCAACTATGGCTACACCTTC.

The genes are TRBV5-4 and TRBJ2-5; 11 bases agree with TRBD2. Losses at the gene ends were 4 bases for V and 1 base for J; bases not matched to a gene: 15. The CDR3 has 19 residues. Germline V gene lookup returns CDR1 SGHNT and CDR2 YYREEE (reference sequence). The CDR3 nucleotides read TGTGCCAGCAGCCCGTGGGGGGCGTCTAGCGGGGGGCTCCAAGAGACCCAGTACTTC. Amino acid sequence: CASSPWGASSGGLQETQYF.

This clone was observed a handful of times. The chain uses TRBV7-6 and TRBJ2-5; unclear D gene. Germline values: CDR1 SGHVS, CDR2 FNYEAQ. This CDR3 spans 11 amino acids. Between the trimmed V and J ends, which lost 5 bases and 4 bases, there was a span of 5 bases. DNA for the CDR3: TGTGCCAGCAGCGCGAGAGAGACCCAGTACTTC. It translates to CASSARETQYF.

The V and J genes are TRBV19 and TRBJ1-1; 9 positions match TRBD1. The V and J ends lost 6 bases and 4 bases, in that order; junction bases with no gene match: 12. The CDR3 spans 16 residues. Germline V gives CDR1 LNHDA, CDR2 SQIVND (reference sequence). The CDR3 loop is CASSHTRGGQGTEAFF. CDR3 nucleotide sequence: TGTGCCAGTAGCCACACCAGGGGGGGACAGGGCACTGAAGCTTTCTTT. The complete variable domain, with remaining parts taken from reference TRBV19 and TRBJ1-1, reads DGGITQSPKYLFRKEGQNVTLSCEQNLNHDAMYWYRQDPGQGLRLIYYSQIVNDFQKGDIAEGYSVSREKKESFPLTVTSAQKNPTAFYLCASSHTRGGQGTEAFFGQGTRLTVV.

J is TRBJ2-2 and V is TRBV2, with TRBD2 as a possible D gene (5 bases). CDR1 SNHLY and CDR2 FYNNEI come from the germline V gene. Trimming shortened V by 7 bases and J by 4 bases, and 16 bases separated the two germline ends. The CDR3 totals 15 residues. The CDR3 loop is CASTLSRLPTGELFF. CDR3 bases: TGTGCCAGCACCTTATCCCGACTACCCACCGGGGAGCTGTTTTTT.

CDR3 sequence: CASSMGTGRLKRPSPLHF. CDR3 nucleotide sequence: TGTGCCAGTAGTATGGGGACAGGGAGACTAAAGAGGCCTTCACCCCTCCACTTT. The chain is built from TRBV19 and TRBJ1-6; TRBD1 aligns across 9 bases. The V and J ends lost 3 bases and 9 bases, in that order; junction bases with no gene match: 15. Germline assignment: CDR1 LNHDA and CDR2 SQIVND (reference sequence). The CDR3 consists of 18 residues.

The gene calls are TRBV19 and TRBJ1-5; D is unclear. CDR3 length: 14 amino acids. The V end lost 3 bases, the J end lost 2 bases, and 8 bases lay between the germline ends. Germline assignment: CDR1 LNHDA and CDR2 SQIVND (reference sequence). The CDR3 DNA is TGTGCCAGTAGTATCGGCTCCGGCAATCAGCCCCAGCATTTT. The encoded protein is CASSIGSGNQPQHF.

This chain's CDR3 is CASSRLGAQDYGYTF. For the CDR3, the DNA is TGTGCCAGCAGCCGGTTGGGGGCGCAGGACTATGGCTACACCTTC. The J gene is TRBJ1-2, the V gene TRBV14, with a weak D call TRBD1 (6 bases). Germline CDR1 reads SGHDN; CDR2 reads FVKESK. With 4 bases removed from V and 3 bases from J, the gap between germline ends came to 15 bases. The CDR3 spans 15 residues.

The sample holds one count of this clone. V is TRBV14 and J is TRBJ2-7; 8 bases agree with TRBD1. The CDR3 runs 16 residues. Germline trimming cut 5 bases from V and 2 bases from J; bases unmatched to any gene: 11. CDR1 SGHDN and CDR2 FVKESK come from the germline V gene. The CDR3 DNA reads TGTGCCAGCAGCACATGGACAGGGTCTATCACCTACGAGCAGTACTTC. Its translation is CASSTWTGSITYEQYF.

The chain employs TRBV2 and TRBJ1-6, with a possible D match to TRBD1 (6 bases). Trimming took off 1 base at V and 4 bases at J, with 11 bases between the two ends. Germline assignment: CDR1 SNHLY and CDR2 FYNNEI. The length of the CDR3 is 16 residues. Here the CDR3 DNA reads TGTGCCAGCAGTGAAGAGAGGGGGGCATATAATTCACCCCTCCACTTT. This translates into CASSEERGAYNSPLHF.

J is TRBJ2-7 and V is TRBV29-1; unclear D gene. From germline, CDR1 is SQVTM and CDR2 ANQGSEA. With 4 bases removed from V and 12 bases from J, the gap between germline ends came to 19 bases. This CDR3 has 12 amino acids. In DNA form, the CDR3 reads TGCAGCGTTGTCGTGACATCTACATTTAGGTACTTC. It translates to CSVVVTSTFRYF.

The CDR3 DNA is TGCGCCAGCAGCCACGAGCTTAGGGATACGCAGTATTTT. This encodes CASSHELRDTQYF. The genes are TRBV4-1 and TRBJ2-3; D unclear. Trimming took off 3 bases at V and 6 bases at J, with 10 bases between the two ends. Germline CDR1 and CDR2: MGHRA and YSYEKL. The CDR3 is 13 residues long.

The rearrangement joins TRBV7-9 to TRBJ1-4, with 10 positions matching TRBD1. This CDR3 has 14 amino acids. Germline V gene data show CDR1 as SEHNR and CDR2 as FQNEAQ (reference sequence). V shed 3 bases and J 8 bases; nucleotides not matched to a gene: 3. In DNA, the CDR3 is TGTGCCAGCAGCTTTGGGACAGGGGTAGAAAAACTGTTTTTT. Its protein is CASSFGTGVEKLFF. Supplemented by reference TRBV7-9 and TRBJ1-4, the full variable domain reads DTGVSQNPRHKITKRGQNVTFRCDPISEHNRLYWYRQTLGQGPEFLTYFQNEAQLEKSRLLSDRFSAERPKGSFSTLEIQRTEQGDSAMYLCASSFGTGVEKLFFGSGTQLSVL.

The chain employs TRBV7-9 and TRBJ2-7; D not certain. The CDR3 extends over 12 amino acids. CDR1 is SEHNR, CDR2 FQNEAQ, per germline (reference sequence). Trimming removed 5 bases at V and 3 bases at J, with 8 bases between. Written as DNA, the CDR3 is TGTGCCAGCAGCCTTAAGAGCTACGAGCAGTACTTC. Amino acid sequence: CASSLKSYEQYF.

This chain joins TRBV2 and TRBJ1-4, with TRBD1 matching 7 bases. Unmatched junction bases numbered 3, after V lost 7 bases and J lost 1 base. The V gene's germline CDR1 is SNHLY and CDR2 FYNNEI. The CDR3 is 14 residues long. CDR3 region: CASKGDRTNEKLFF. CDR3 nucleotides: TGTGCCAGCAAAGGGGACAGAACTAATGAAAAACTGTTTTTT.

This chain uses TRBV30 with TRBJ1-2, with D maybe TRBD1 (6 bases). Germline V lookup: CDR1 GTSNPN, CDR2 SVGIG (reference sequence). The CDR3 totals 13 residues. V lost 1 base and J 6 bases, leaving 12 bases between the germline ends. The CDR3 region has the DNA TGTGCCTGGAGTGCCTTGGGGACAAATGGCTACACCTTC. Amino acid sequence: CAWSALGTNGYTF.

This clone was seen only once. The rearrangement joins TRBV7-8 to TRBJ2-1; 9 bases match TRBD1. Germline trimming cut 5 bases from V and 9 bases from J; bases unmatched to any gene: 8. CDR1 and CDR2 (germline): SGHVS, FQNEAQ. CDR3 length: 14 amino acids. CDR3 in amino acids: CASSLNRGLGEQFF. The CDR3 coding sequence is TGTGCCAGCAGCCTAAACAGGGGGCTGGGTGAGCAGTTCTTC.

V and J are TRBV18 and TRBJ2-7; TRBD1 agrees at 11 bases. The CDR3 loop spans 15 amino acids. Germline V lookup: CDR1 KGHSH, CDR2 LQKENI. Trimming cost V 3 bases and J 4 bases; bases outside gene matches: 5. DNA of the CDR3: TGTGCCAGCTCACCCTGGGGGACAGGGGGATACGAGCAGTACTTC. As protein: CASSPWGTGGYEQYF.

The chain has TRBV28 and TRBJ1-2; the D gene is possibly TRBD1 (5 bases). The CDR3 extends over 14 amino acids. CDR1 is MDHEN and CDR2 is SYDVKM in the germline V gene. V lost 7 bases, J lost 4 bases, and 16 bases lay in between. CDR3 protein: CASTDWTSTYGYTF. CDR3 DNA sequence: TGTGCCAGCACCGATTGGACATCTACCTATGGCTACACCTTC.

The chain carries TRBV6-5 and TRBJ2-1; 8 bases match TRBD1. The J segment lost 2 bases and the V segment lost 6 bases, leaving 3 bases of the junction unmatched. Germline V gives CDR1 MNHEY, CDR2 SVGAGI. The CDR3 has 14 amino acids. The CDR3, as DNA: TGTGCCAGCAGGCAGGGGGCCGCCTACAATGAGCAGTTCTTC. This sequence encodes CASRQGAAYNEQFF.

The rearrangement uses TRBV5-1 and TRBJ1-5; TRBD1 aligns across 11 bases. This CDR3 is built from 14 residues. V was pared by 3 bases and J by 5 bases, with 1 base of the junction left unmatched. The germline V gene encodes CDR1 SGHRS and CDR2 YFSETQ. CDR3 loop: CASSSGQGDQPQHF. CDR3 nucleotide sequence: TGCGCCAGCAGCTCGGGACAGGGGGATCAGCCCCAGCATTTT.

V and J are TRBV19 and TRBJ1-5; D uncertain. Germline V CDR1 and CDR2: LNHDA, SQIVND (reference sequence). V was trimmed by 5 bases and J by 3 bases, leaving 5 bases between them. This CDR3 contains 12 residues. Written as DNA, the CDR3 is TGTGCCAGTAGTCCCCTCAATCAGCCCCAGCATTTT. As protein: CASSPLNQPQHF.

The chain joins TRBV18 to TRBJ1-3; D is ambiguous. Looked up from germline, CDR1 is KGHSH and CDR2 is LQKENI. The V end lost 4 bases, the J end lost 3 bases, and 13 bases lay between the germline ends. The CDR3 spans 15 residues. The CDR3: CASSHGRDLGNTIYF. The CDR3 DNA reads TGTGCCAGCTCACATGGGAGAGACCTTGGAAACACCATATATTTT.

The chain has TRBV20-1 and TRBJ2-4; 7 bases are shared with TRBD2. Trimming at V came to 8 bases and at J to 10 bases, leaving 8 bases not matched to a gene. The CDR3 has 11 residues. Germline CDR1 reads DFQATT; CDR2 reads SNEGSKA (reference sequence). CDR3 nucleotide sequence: TGCAGTCCCGCCCCCGGGGGGATTCAGTACTTC. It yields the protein CSPAPGGIQYF.

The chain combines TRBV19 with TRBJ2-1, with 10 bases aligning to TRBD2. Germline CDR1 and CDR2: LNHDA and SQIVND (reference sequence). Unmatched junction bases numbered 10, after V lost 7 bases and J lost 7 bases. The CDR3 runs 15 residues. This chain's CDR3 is CASTLAGAARNEQFF. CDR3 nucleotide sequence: TGTGCCAGTACCCTAGCGGGGGCTGCTCGGAATGAGCAGTTCTTC.

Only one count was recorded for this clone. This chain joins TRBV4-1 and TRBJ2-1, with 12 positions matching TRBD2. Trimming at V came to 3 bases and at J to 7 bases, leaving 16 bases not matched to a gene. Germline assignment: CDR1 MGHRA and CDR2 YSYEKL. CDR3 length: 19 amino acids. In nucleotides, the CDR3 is TGCGCCAGCAGCCAGGACGACTACGGGCTAGCGGGGGGGCATAATGAGCAGTTCTTC. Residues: CASSQDDYGLAGGHNEQFF.